This TCR beta chain was recorded in a study of T-cell reconstitution after alpha-beta-depleted transplantation in children. The CDR3 sequence is 15 residues long. Germline-derived CDR1 and CDR2 are SEHNR and FQNEAQ (reference sequence). J gave up 0 bases and V 5 bases, and 2 bases lay outside the gene matches. This clonotype was detected ten times or more. Unique molecular identifiers were incorporated during preparation of the TCRbeta library. TCRdb fed the PCR reads into MiXCR, producing one record per CDR3 protein. The table has around 340,000 distinct CDR3 sequences, roughly 14% seen once. Sequenced here: PBMCs, sampled from the stem cell graft. The genes are TRBV7-9 and TRBJ2-5; TRBD2 agrees at 11 bases. The sequence was obtained from a human donor who donated a stem cell graft to a child with Fanconi anemia. The CDR3 loop is CASSPTSGDQETQYF. The CDR3 coding sequence is TGTGCCAGCAGCCCGACTAGCGGGGACCAAGAGACCCAGTACTTC.